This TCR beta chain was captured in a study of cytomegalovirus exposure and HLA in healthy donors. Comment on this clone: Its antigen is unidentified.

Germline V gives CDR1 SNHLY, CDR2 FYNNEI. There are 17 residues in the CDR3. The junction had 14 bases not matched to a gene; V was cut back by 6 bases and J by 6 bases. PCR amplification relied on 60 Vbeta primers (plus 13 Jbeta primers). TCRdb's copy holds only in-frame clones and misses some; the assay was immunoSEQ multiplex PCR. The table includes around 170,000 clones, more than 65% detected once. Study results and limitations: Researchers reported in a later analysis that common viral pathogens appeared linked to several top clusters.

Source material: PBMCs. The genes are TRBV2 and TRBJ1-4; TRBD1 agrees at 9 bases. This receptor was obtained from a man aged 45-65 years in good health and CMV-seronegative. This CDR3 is CASRSRTTGGGYEKLFF. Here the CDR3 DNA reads TGTGCCAGCAGAAGCCGGACGACAGGGGGGGGATATGAAAAACTGTTTTTT.